The text below deals with one T cell receptor beta chain. The antigen is unknown. TCRdb re-called clones from the PCR reads using MiXCR. The sample has approximately 69,000 clones; 13% to 15% are singletons. The sample is drawn from a study of metastatic and nonmetastatic thyroid tumors. Findings of the study overall: Reports indicated that malignant thyroid tumors showed significantly higher TCR beta diversity than benign nodules did, in blood and tumor.

CDR3 length: 14 residues. V lost 2 bases and J lost 6; bases outside the gene matches: 7. The V gene's germline CDR1 is SGHRS and CDR2 YFSETQ. Thyroid surgery had not been preceded by any treatment in any patient. Material for sequencing was blood. The chain links TRBV5-1 to TRBJ2-7, with 8 nucleotides matching TRBD2. The receptor comes from a male donor with papillary thyroid cancer or a benign thyroid nodule (not recorded which). Some clones in this sample may be carry-over from other donors' samples. The CDR3 is CASSLAGAPGEQYF. In nucleotides, the CDR3 is TGCGCCAGCAGCTTAGCGGGAGCCCCTGGCGAGCAGTACTTC.